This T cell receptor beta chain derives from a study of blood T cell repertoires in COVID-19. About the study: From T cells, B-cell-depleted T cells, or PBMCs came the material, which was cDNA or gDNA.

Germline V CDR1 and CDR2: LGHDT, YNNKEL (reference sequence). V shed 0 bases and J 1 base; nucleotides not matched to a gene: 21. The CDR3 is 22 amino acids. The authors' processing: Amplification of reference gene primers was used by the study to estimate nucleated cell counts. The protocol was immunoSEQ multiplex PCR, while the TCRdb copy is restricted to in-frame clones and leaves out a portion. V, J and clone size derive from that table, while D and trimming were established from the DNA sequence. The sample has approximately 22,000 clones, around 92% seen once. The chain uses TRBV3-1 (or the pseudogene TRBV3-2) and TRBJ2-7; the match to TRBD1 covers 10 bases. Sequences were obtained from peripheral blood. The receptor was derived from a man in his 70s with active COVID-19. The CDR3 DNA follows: TGTGCCAGCAGCCAAGATCCTCGCAAAAACGAGGGGACAGGGGAGCGTTCCTACGAGCAGTACTTC. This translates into CASSQDPRKNEGTGERSYEQYF.